A selection of T cell receptor beta chains follows, all from one sample in a study. A single record per CDR3 protein comes from TCRdb applying MiXCR to the 5' RACE reads. The table lists some 62,000 distinct CDR3 sequences, 30% of them singletons. The sequenced sample consisted of tumor-infiltrating naive CD4+ T cells sorted from the breast tumor. The receptors shown here come from a female donor with breast cancer. CDR3s include the opening cysteine and the closing phenylalanine or tryptophan. The D gene is left open where the match is weak. Not all rows give a size; the values are once, few, many and, for expanded clones, a class.

J: TRBJ1-2; V: TRBV19; D: -; size: -; DNA: TGTGCCAGTAGTATAGATGGACAGTCTGGCTACACCTTC; CDR3: CASSIDGQSGYTF
J: TRBJ2-2; V: TRBV6-1; D: -; size: many; DNA: TGTGCCAGCAGCAGGGAGAAGGTTACCGGGGAGCTGTTTTTT; CDR3: CASSREKVTGELFF
J: TRBJ1-2; V: TRBV20-1; D: TRBD1; size: -; DNA: TGCAGTGCTAGAGACCGGGACAGTAACTATGGCTACACCTTC; CDR3: CSARDRDSNYGYTF
J: TRBJ2-7; V: TRBV10-2; D: -; size: -; DNA: TGCGCCAGCAGTATTGTAGCCTACGAGCAGTACTTC; CDR3: CASSIVAYEQYF
J: TRBJ1-2; V: TRBV7-3; D: -; size: -; DNA: TGTGCCAGCGGCTTAAAGGGCGGGCAGCGCGGGGGCGGCTACACCTTC; CDR3: CASGLKGGQRGGGYTF
J: TRBJ2-7; V: TRBV28; D: TRBD1; size: -; DNA: TGTGCCAGCAGGGATGCGACAGGGTCGACCTACGAGCAGTACTTC; CDR3: CASRDATGSTYEQYF
J: TRBJ2-2; V: TRBV29-1; D: TRBD2; size: -; DNA: TGCAGCGTTGGCCTAGCGGGAGGAGCCGGGGAGCTGTTTTTT; CDR3: CSVGLAGGAGELFF
J: TRBJ2-3; V: TRBV10-3; D: TRBD1; size: many; DNA: TGTGCCATCAGGGGGACAGGTCGCACAGATACGCAGTATTTT; CDR3: CAIRGTGRTDTQYF
J: TRBJ1-6; V: TRBV4-2; D: -; size: few; DNA: TGTGCCAGCAGCCAAGAAGCTGGCTATTCACCCCTCCACTTT; CDR3: CASSQEAGYSPLHF
J: TRBJ2-3; V: TRBV4-3; D: -; size: -; DNA: TGCGCCGGCAGCCAAGTGGAGGCTAGCACAGATACGCAGTATTTT; CDR3: CAGSQVEASTDTQYF
J: TRBJ2-7; V: TRBV15; D: TRBD2; size: -; DNA: TGTGCCACCAGCAGGCTAGCGGGAGGTACACCCGGCGAGCAGTACTTC; CDR3: CATSRLAGGTPGEQYF
J: TRBJ2-1; V: TRBV5-1; D: TRBD1; size: many; DNA: TGCGCCAGCGGGGGGACAGGGCGGAATGAGCAGTTCTTC; CDR3: CASGGTGRNEQFF
J: TRBJ2-1; V: TRBV5-1; D: -; size: -; DNA: TGCGCCAGCAGACGAGGACAGTACAGCTCCTACAATGAGCAGTTCTTC; CDR3: CASRRGQYSSYNEQFF
J: TRBJ1-2; V: TRBV7-9; D: -; size: many; DNA: TGTGCCAGCAGCTTAAGGGGCCATGGCTACACCTTC; CDR3: CASSLRGHGYTF
J: TRBJ2-1; V: TRBV7-9; D: -; size: -; DNA: TGTGCCAGCAGCTCAATCGTCTCCTACAATGAGCAGTTCTTC; CDR3: CASSSIVSYNEQFF
J: TRBJ2-3; V: TRBV5-1; D: TRBD2; size: few; DNA: TGCGCCAGCAGCTTGGGGGCCCTAGCGGGAGCAGCAGATACGCAGTATTTT; CDR3: CASSLGALAGAADTQYF
J: TRBJ2-7; V: TRBV29-1; D: TRBD1; size: many; DNA: TGCAGCGTTTCACAGGGGCACCCCTACGAGCAGTACTTC; CDR3: CSVSQGHPYEQYF
J: TRBJ2-7; V: TRBV18; D: TRBD1; size: -; DNA: TGTGCCAGCTCATCGAAAATACCGGGACAGACAAGCTCCTACGAGCAGTACTTC; CDR3: CASSSKIPGQTSSYEQYF
J: TRBJ1-2; V: TRBV7-2; D: TRBD1; size: -; DNA: TGTGCCAGCAGCGCGGGACAGGGGGTGGTACGCTACACCTTC; CDR3: CASSAGQGVVRYTF
J: TRBJ1-5; V: TRBV12-3/TRBV12-4; D: -; size: medium-sized; DNA: TGTGCCAGCAGTCTCAGGTCCCAACAGCCCCAGCATTTT; CDR3: CASSLRSQQPQHF
J: TRBJ2-5; V: TRBV4-1; D: TRBD1; size: -; DNA: TGCGCCAGCAGCCAATTAGCCCGGGACAGAAAAGAGACCCAGTACTTC; CDR3: CASSQLARDRKETQYF
J: TRBJ2-7; V: TRBV4-1; D: -; size: -; DNA: TGCGCCAGCAGCCAAGCCGGATTCGGGACCGAGCAGTACTTC; CDR3: CASSQAGFGTEQYF
J: TRBJ2-7; V: TRBV6-1; D: TRBD1; size: many; DNA: TGTGCCAGCAGTGCCGAGACAGGGAGCGAGCAGTACTTC; CDR3: CASSAETGSEQYF
J: TRBJ2-1; V: TRBV18; D: TRBD2; size: -; DNA: TGTGCCAGCTCACCAGGGGGACTAGCGGGTGAGCAGTTCTTC; CDR3: CASSPGGLAGEQFF
J: TRBJ2-2; V: TRBV7-3; D: -; size: -; DNA: TGTGCCAGCAGCTCCGGGGGGCAGGTCGGGGAGCTGTTTTTT; CDR3: CASSSGGQVGELFF
J: TRBJ1-2; V: TRBV20-1; D: -; size: -; DNA: TGCAGTGCTAGAGAAATCGAATCCGCGGGGGGCTACACCTTC; CDR3: CSAREIESAGGYTF
J: TRBJ2-3; V: TRBV3-1; D: -; size: few; DNA: TGTGCCAGCAGCCAAGATTTTAAGGTAGATACGCAGTATTTT; CDR3: CASSQDFKVDTQYF
J: TRBJ2-3; V: TRBV5-1; D: -; size: few; DNA: TGCGCCAGCAGCAGGACCTCTAGCACAGATACGCAGTATTTT; CDR3: CASSRTSSTDTQYF
J: TRBJ1-2; V: TRBV6-6; D: -; size: -; DNA: TGTGCCAGCAGTTCCCCTATACAGAACTCCAAGGGCTACACCTTC; CDR3: CASSSPIQNSKGYTF